This passage covers 30 T cell receptor beta chains from one sample sequenced in a study of neurological immune-mediated disorders. TCRdb processed the 5' RACE reads anew with MiXCR; each CDR3 protein has one entry. The sample includes around 35,000 distinct CDR3 sequences, approximately 1.4% of them seen just once. Sequenced material: PBMCs. The receptors originated from a woman aged 25 to 39 with multiple sclerosis.

The sample holds many counts of this clonotype. The genes are TRBV9 and TRBJ1-5, with 7 bases fitting TRBD1. The germline CDR1 and CDR2 sequences are SGDLS and YYNGEE. The CDR3 runs 14 residues. The V segment lost 3 bases and the J segment 2 bases; nucleotides outside the gene matches: 2. The CDR3 DNA is TGTGCCAGCAGCGAGGGGGCCGGCAATCAGCCCCAGCATTTT. Translated, it gives CASSEGAGNQPQHF.

This clonotype occurred many times. CDR3 protein: CASSPGNQPQHF. CDR3 nucleotides: TGTGCCAGCAGTCCAGGGAATCAGCCCCAGCATTTT. The gene calls are TRBV12-3 or TRBV12-4 and TRBJ1-5; possibly TRBD1 for D (5 bases). The CDR3 runs to 12 residues. Trimming removed 5 bases from V and 4 bases from J, with 6 bases in between.

This clonotype has at least ten counts. The rearrangement uses TRBV5-6 and TRBJ2-7; 7 nucleotides line up with TRBD2. This CDR3 has 14 amino acids. Unmatched junction bases numbered 3, after V lost 1 base and J lost 2 bases. Germline CDR1 is SGHDT and CDR2 is YYEEEE. This CDR3 reads CASSLPSGAYEQYF. In nucleotides, the CDR3 is TGTGCCAGCAGCTTGCCTAGCGGAGCCTACGAGCAGTACTTC.

This clonotype came up many times. The chain couples TRBV3-1 to TRBJ2-1; 10 bases agree with TRBD2. CDR1 is LGHDT and CDR2 is YNNKEL in the germline V gene (reference sequence). CDR3 size: 15 residues. Unmatched junction bases numbered 5, after V lost 3 bases and J lost 6 bases. In DNA, the CDR3 is TGTGCCAGCAGCCAGCTAGCGGGGGCCAGCAATGAGCAGTTCTTC. The encoded protein is CASSQLAGASNEQFF.

This clonotype was seen ten or more times. The chain carries TRBV3-1 and TRBJ1-1; D not resolved. The germline V gene has CDR1 LGHDT and CDR2 YNNKEL (reference sequence). The CDR3 contains 14 residues. The V and J ends lost 1 base and 3 bases respectively, with 9 bases between them. The CDR3 DNA follows: TGTGCCAGCAGCCAAGGCAGGAGCCACACTGAAGCTTTCTTT. Its protein is CASSQGRSHTEAFF.

This clonotype was seen repeatedly, ten times or more. The chain links TRBV24-1 to TRBJ2-5; D not resolved. Germline-derived CDR1 and CDR2 are KGHDR and SFDVKD. The ends were cut back, 5 bases at V and 1 base at J, with 10 bases in the middle. The length of the CDR3 is 14 residues. The CDR3 spells CATSVDTSQETQYF. The CDR3 DNA sequence: TGTGCCACCAGTGTCGACACCTCCCAAGAGACCCAGTACTTC.

Ten or more counts support this clonotype. V usage is TRBV15 and J usage is TRBJ1-1; D gene ambiguous. CDR3 length: 12 residues. Germline values: CDR1 LNHNV, CDR2 YYDKDF (reference sequence). Between the trimmed V and J ends, which lost 1 base and 11 bases, there was a span of 11 bases. For the CDR3, the DNA is TGTGCCACCAGCAGAGTCGCGGCCAGGGCTTTCTTT. This codes for CATSRVAARAFF.

Ten or more counts support this clonotype. The chain uses TRBV4-3 and TRBJ1-6; D is perhaps TRBD1 (5 bases). The V end was cut by 1 base, the J end by 8 bases, with 15 bases between. In germline, CDR1 is LGHNA, CDR2 YSLEER. The CDR3 runs to 16 residues. As DNA, the CDR3 is TGCGCCAGCAGCCAAGGAGGGGCCGTAGGATATTCACCCCTCCACTTT. It translates to CASSQGGAVGYSPLHF.

This clonotype was observed many times. This chain uses TRBV5-1 with TRBJ2-4; D is possibly TRBD1 or TRBD2 (5 bases each). V dropped 3 bases and J dropped 9 bases, with 19 bases sitting between them. The germline V gene encodes CDR1 SGHRS and CDR2 YFSETQ. CDR3 length: 15 amino acids. As DNA, the CDR3 is TGCGCCAGCAGCTCCAAAGGGCAGGGAGACGGCATTCAGTACTTC. Protein sequence: CASSSKGQGDGIQYF.

This clonotype was detected many times. This chain connects TRBV7-9 to TRBJ1-5, with D possibly being TRBD1 (5 bases). The CDR3 is 15 amino acids. Germline V gives CDR1 SEHNR, CDR2 FQNEAQ (reference sequence). The ends were cut back, 5 bases at V and 1 base at J, with 12 bases in the middle. CDR3 in DNA: TGTGCCAGCAGCGCATTCGGGGCGAGCAATCAGCCCCAGCATTTT. The encoded protein is CASSAFGASNQPQHF.

This clonotype was seen repeatedly, ten times or more. This sequence joins TRBV3-1 and TRBJ2-7, with TRBD2 matching over 12 bases. The length of the CDR3 is 15 residues. Per germline, CDR1 LGHDT and CDR2 YNNKEL (reference sequence). J lost 5 bases, V lost 4 bases, and 6 bases had no gene match. In DNA form, the CDR3 reads TGTGCCAGCAGCCGGGTGACTAGCGGGGGCAACGAGCAGTACTTC. Protein sequence: CASSRVTSGGNEQYF.

This clonotype was counted a few times. The chain combines TRBV29-1 with TRBJ2-1; the D gene could be TRBD1 or TRBD2 (5 bases each). Trimming left V 5 bases short and J 0 bases short, with 14 bases between. Per germline, CDR1 SQVTM and CDR2 ANQGSEA. CDR3 length: 15 residues. The DNA of the CDR3 is TGCAGCGTTCAGGGCCTGGCGGGCTCCTACAATGAGCAGTTCTTC. Its translation: CSVQGLAGSYNEQFF.

This clonotype appeared many times. This chain uses TRBV7-2 with TRBJ1-1; D is perhaps TRBD1 (6 bases). V was clipped by 6 bases and J by 3 bases, with 14 bases between them. The CDR3 consists of 14 residues. CDR1 and CDR2 from the germline V gene are SGHTA and FQGNSA. CDR3: CASRMGAQDTEAFF. CDR3 nucleotide sequence: TGTGCCAGCAGGATGGGGGCGCAGGACACTGAAGCTTTCTTT.

There are many counts of this clonotype. The rearrangement uses TRBV15 and TRBJ2-1; D not resolved. This CDR3 is built from 14 residues. The V gene's germline CDR1 is LNHNV and CDR2 YYDKDF (reference sequence). V was trimmed by 1 base and J by 5 bases, leaving 9 bases between them. The CDR3 region is CATSRARQHNEQFF. The DNA for the CDR3 is TGTGCCACCAGCAGAGCCAGGCAACACAATGAGCAGTTCTTC. The full variable domain, completed using reference TRBV15 and TRBJ2-1, is DAMVIQNPRYQVTQFGKPVTLSCSQTLNHNVMYWYQQKSSQAPKLLFHYYDKDFNNEADTPDNFQSRRPNTSFCFLDIRSPGLGDTAMYLCATSRARQHNEQFFGPGTRLTVL.

This clonotype was counted at least ten times. The CDR3 DNA reads as TGCAGTGCGAGAACTGGACTAGCGGACCTTACGCAGTATTTT. It translates to CSARTGLADLTQYF. This chain links TRBV20-1 with TRBJ2-3; TRBD2 aligns across 10 bases. Germline-derived CDR1 and CDR2 are DFQATT and SNEGSKA (reference sequence). V trimming: 6 bases; J trimming: 8 bases; junction bases outside the gene matches: 11. There are 14 residues in the CDR3.

This clonotype was observed many times. The J gene is TRBJ2-7, the V gene TRBV11-2; 9 bases align to TRBD1. CDR1 is SGHAT and CDR2 is FQNNGV in the germline V gene. V dropped 6 bases and J dropped 5; count of bases not matched to a gene: 11. This CDR3 has 15 residues. The chain's CDR3 is CASRSLRDRVNEQYF. CDR3 DNA sequence: TGTGCCAGCAGGTCCCTTCGGGACAGGGTTAACGAGCAGTACTTC.

In its sample, this clonotype was seen many times. The chain couples TRBV15 to TRBJ2-7; perhaps TRBD1 as D (5 bases). The length of the CDR3 is 13 residues. The germline V and J ends were trimmed by 2 bases and 4 bases, with 9 bases remaining between them. In germline, CDR1 is LNHNV, CDR2 YYDKDF (reference sequence). CDR3 sequence: CATSRPGQYEQYF. DNA of the CDR3: TGTGCCACCAGCAGACCAGGGCAATACGAGCAGTACTTC.

In its sample, this clonotype was seen many times. This chain uses TRBV10-1 with TRBJ2-2, with D perhaps matching TRBD1 (5 bases). Germline values: CDR1 WNHNN, CDR2 SYGVQD (reference sequence). Trimming shortened V by 7 bases and J by 6 bases, and 15 bases separated the two germline ends. There are 14 residues in the CDR3. CDR3 region: CASNSHKGAGELFF. The CDR3 DNA reads as TGCGCCAGCAACAGCCACAAAGGGGCCGGGGAGCTGTTTTTT.

The table lists this clonotype with many counts. The chain employs TRBV7-2 and TRBJ1-1, with 7 bases fitting TRBD1. Unmatched junction bases numbered 4, after V lost 0 bases and J lost 3 bases. The CDR3 spans 15 residues. The germline V gene encodes CDR1 SGHTA and CDR2 FQGNSA. CDR3 protein: CASSLAGQGDTEAFF. CDR3 bases: TGTGCCAGCAGCTTAGCGGGGCAGGGGGACACTGAAGCTTTCTTT. Full variable domain (missing parts from reference TRBV7-2 and TRBJ1-1): GAGVSQSPSNKVTEKGKDVELRCDPISGHTALYWYRQSLGQGLEFLIYFQGNSAPDKSGLPSDRFSAERTGGSVSTLTIQRTQQEDSAVYLCASSLAGQGDTEAFFGQGTRLTVV.

This clonotype was observed many times. The rearrangement joins TRBV6-2 or TRBV6-3 to TRBJ2-7; 8 nucleotides match TRBD1. This CDR3 has 17 amino acids. Germline V lookup: CDR1 MNHEY, CDR2 SVGEGT. V was clipped by 0 bases and J by 3 bases; unmatched bases: 10. The CDR3 nucleotides read TGTGCCAGCAGTTACTCGTCGAGGGACAGGTCCCACTACGAGCAGTACTTC. This encodes CASSYSSRDRSHYEQYF.

In its sample, this clonotype was seen many times. The J gene is TRBJ2-7, the V gene TRBV2; TRBD2 matches at 14 bases. The length of the CDR3 is 15 residues. The germline gives CDR1 SNHLY, CDR2 FYNNEI. V dropped 3 bases and J dropped 4; count of bases not matched to a gene: 2. CDR3 protein: CASSDGLAGGYEQYF. DNA for the CDR3: TGTGCCAGCAGTGATGGACTAGCGGGGGGTTACGAGCAGTACTTC.

This sequence joins TRBV4-2 and TRBJ2-6; D uncertain. Germline V gene data show CDR1 as LGHNA and CDR2 as YNFKEQ. The CDR3 has 16 residues. Trimming removed 0 bases from V and 0 bases from J, with 6 bases in between. CDR3 sequence (DNA): TGTGCCAGCAGCCAAGATGTCCCCTCTGGGGCCAACGTCCTGACTTTC. Its protein is CASSQDVPSGANVLTF.

This clonotype was observed many times. The V gene is TRBV4-2, the J gene TRBJ1-4; no clear D. V dropped 4 bases and J dropped 8 bases, with 11 bases sitting between them. CDR1 is LGHNA and CDR2 is YNFKEQ in the germline V gene. CDR3 length equals 13 residues. CDR3 in DNA: TGTGCCAGCAGCCGGATGATGGGGGAAAAACTGTTTTTT. It is translated as CASSRMMGEKLFF.

This clonotype was seen many times. The chain joins TRBV5-5 to TRBJ2-7, with 10 bases aligning to TRBD1. The CDR3 has 15 residues. The V gene end was trimmed by 3 bases and the J gene end by 3 bases; junction bases not matched to a gene: 6. The germline gives CDR1 SGHKS, CDR2 YYEKEE (reference sequence). CDR3 sequence (DNA): TGTGCCAGCAGCTCCTCCGGGACAGGGGTCTACGAGCAGTACTTC. It translates to CASSSSGTGVYEQYF.

Many counts were recorded for this clonotype. The chain is built from TRBV20-1 and TRBJ2-4; D call uncertain. The CDR3 sequence is 14 residues long. Germline V gives CDR1 DFQATT, CDR2 SNEGSKA (reference sequence). Trimming left V 6 bases short and J 5 bases short, with 17 bases between. This CDR3 is CSAPFPGRQNIQYF. The CDR3 DNA is TGCAGTGCCCCTTTCCCGGGCCGGCAAAACATTCAGTACTTC.

This clonotype has a count of ten or more. V is TRBV20-1 and J is TRBJ2-5; 7 positions match TRBD1. The CDR3 is 16 amino acids. V shed 0 bases and J 4 bases; nucleotides not matched to a gene: 11. Looked up from germline, CDR1 is DFQATT and CDR2 is SNEGSKA (reference sequence). This chain's CDR3 is CSAREELQGRGETQYF. The CDR3, as DNA: TGCAGTGCTAGAGAAGAATTACAGGGGAGAGGAGAGACCCAGTACTTC.

At least ten counts were recorded for this clonotype. This CDR3 is missing its conserved last phenylalanine or tryptophan, likely due to a read error. The chain is built from TRBV7-9 and TRBJ2-7, with D perhaps being TRBD1 or TRBD2 (5 bases each). CDR1 and CDR2 from the germline V gene are SEHNR and FQNEAQ (reference sequence). The V and J ends lost 5 bases and 10 bases respectively, with 18 bases between them. CDR3 size: 13 residues. The CDR3 nucleotides read TGTGCCAGCAGCCCTCATGGGCCGGGACCCCAGTACTGC. Translation: CASSPHGPGPQYC.

This clonotype occurred many times. This chain uses TRBV6-5 with TRBJ1-5, with D tentatively TRBD1 (6 bases). The CDR3 covers 13 residues. The germline gives CDR1 MNHEY, CDR2 SVGAGI. Trimming removed 6 bases at V and 7 bases at J, with 13 bases between. The CDR3 DNA is TGTGCCAGCAGCCACACAGGGCAGCAGCCCCAGCATTTT. Encoded protein: CASSHTGQQPQHF.

This clonotype has ten or more counts. The chain is built from TRBV7-2 and TRBJ1-6; 7 positions match TRBD1. Germline V CDR1 and CDR2: SGHTA, FQGNSA. This CDR3 comprises 15 residues. Trimming cost V 6 bases and J 7 bases; bases outside gene matches: 9. The chain's CDR3 is CASSPTMTGNSPLHF. The CDR3 nucleotides read TGTGCCAGCAGTCCCACTATGACAGGGAATTCACCCCTCCACTTT.

This clonotype occurred many times. This chain joins TRBV7-2 and TRBJ2-4; 8 bases agree with TRBD2. The CDR3 has 16 residues. V trimming: 2 bases; J trimming: 7 bases; junction bases outside the gene matches: 10. CDR1 is SGHTA, CDR2 FQGNSA, per germline. For the CDR3, the DNA is TGTGCCAGCAGCTTAACCGGTTCACGGGGGGGTAACATTCAGTACTTC. It translates to CASSLTGSRGGNIQYF.